Listed here are 26 T cell receptor beta chains from one sample, sequenced in a study of T cells in Graves' hyperthyroidism and ophthalmopathy. Amplified regions were TCR beta CDR3 sequences from RNA transcripts. HTBI primers drove first-round RT-PCR of the TCR CDR3. Using its own MiXCR run on the multiplex PCR reads, TCRdb lists one record per CDR3 protein. In the table there are about 640,000 distinct CDR3 sequences, around 13% of which are singletons. What was sequenced was blood. The receptors stem from a woman between 45 and 60 years old with Graves' ophthalmopathy.

This rearrangement joins TRBV6-1 to TRBJ2-1; 9 bases agree with TRBD1. Germline CDR1 and CDR2: MNHNS and SASEGT. V trimming: 3 bases; J trimming: 7 bases; junction bases outside the gene matches: 7. CDR3 length: 15 residues. CDR3 nucleotide sequence: TGTGCCAGCAGTGACCAACAGGGGGCTTTTAATGAGCAGTTCTTC. Its protein is CASSDQQGAFNEQFF.

This clonotype has only a few counts. The chain employs TRBV30 and TRBJ2-4; D not certain. The CDR3 has 12 residues. Per germline, CDR1 GTSNPN and CDR2 SVGIG (reference sequence). The germline V and J ends were trimmed by 7 bases and 7 bases, with 14 bases remaining between them. CDR3 sequence (DNA): TGTGCCTATTCAGGCCTGGGGAACATTCAGTACTTC. It specifies CAYSGLGNIQYF. The complete variable domain, with remaining parts taken from reference TRBV30 and TRBJ2-4, reads SQTIHQWPATLVQPVGSPLSLECTVEGTSNPNLYWYRQAAGRGLQLLFYSVGIGQISSEVPQNLSASRPQDRQFILSSKKLLLSDSGFYLCAYSGLGNIQYFGAGTRLSVL.

This clonotype was recorded only once. The chain uses TRBV5-1 and TRBJ2-2; 9 positions agree with TRBD2. CDR1 is SGHRS and CDR2 is YFSETQ in the germline V gene. J gave up 6 bases and V 6 bases, and 6 bases lay outside the gene matches. This CDR3 is built from 14 residues. The CDR3 nucleotides read TGCGCCAGCAAGCTAGCGGGGATCGCCGGGGAGCTGTTTTTT. Translating gives CASKLAGIAGELFF.

In its sample, this clonotype was seen a few times. The chain employs TRBV12-3 or TRBV12-4 and TRBJ2-3; D gene uncertain. Trimming removed 7 bases at V and 0 bases at J, with 11 bases between. This CDR3 is 14 amino acids long. The CDR3 here is CASTRTASTDTQYF. Written as DNA, the CDR3 is TGTGCCAGCACCAGGACGGCGAGCACAGATACGCAGTATTTT.

This clonotype was observed many times. J is TRBJ2-1 and V is TRBV6-5, with D unresolved. Looked up from germline, CDR1 is MNHEY and CDR2 is SVGAGI. The CDR3 has 14 amino acids. The V gene lost 0 bases and the J gene lost 4 bases, with 7 bases spanning the gap. In DNA, the CDR3 is TGTGCCAGCAGTTACTCCGAAGTTTACAATGAGCAGTTCTTC. Encoded protein: CASSYSEVYNEQFF.

This clonotype has ten or more counts. The junction departs from germline at one end; a sequencing error may be responsible. The V gene is TRBV20-1, the J gene TRBJ1-4; TRBD1 matches at 8 bases. This CDR3 contains 14 residues. Germline CDR1 reads DFQATT; CDR2 reads SNEGSKA (reference sequence). The CDR3 sequence: CSARDRDRPEELFF. The DNA for the CDR3 is TGCAGTGCTAGAGACAGGGACAGGCCTGAAGAACTGTTTTTT.

J is TRBJ1-3 and V is TRBV15; TRBD1 is a possible D gene (5 bases). From germline, CDR1 is LNHNV and CDR2 YYDKDF (reference sequence). V was trimmed by 5 bases and J by 3 bases, leaving 11 bases between them. CDR3 size: 14 residues. CDR3 DNA sequence: TGTGCCACCAGCGGGGGAGGAGGTGGAAACACCATATATTTT. Translation gives CATSGGGGGNTIYF.

There are a few counts of this clonotype. The rearrangement joins TRBV5-4 to TRBJ2-3; 8 bases are a match to TRBD2. CDR3 length equals 15 residues. Trimming at V came to 4 bases and at J to 2 bases, leaving 6 bases not matched to a gene. CDR1 is SGHNT and CDR2 is YYREEE in the germline V gene (reference sequence). CDR3 bases: TGTGCCAGCAGCCCTTTAGCGGGGATCACAGATACGCAGTATTTT. The encoded protein is CASSPLAGITDTQYF.

This clonotype was counted only a few times. The chain recombines TRBV5-1 with TRBJ2-3; the D gene is possibly TRBD1 (6 bases). This CDR3 contains 15 residues. The V gene lost 3 bases and the J gene lost 0 bases, with 11 bases spanning the gap. Germline CDR1 reads SGHRS; CDR2 reads YFSETQ. The CDR3 DNA sequence: TGCGCCAGCAGCTGGACAGCCGAAAGCACAGATACGCAGTATTTT. It translates to CASSWTAESTDTQYF.

This clonotype was recorded at least ten times. A much more abundant neighbour one base away suggests this may be a read error. The chain has TRBV28 and TRBJ1-2; 11 nucleotides line up with TRBD1. The CDR3 totals 17 residues. Germline CDR1 MDHEN, CDR2 SYDVKM. The CDR3 here is CTSSPGGQGARTYGYTF. The DNA for the CDR3 is TGTACCAGCAGCCCGGGAGGACAGGGGGCGCGAACTTATGGCTACACCTTC.

The chain combines TRBV4-1 with TRBJ2-2; D is perhaps TRBD1 (5 bases). Germline CDR1 MGHRA, CDR2 YSYEKL. The V end lost 1 base, the J end lost 0 bases, and 12 bases lay between the germline ends. This CDR3 has 17 residues. CDR3: CASSQGLGPTNTGELFF. DNA of the CDR3: TGCGCCAGCAGCCAAGGTCTGGGGCCGACGAACACCGGGGAGCTGTTTTTT.

This clonotype was observed a few times. The DNA of the CDR3 is TGTGCCAGCAGTTTAACCGGGACAGGACGGTGGGGCTACACCTTC. It codes for CASSLTGTGRWGYTF. The chain has TRBV27 and TRBJ1-2; TRBD1 matches 8 bases. The germline V gene encodes CDR1 MNHEY and CDR2 SMNVEV (reference sequence). This CDR3 has 15 residues. The V gene end was trimmed by 2 bases and the J gene end by 8 bases; junction bases not matched to a gene: 10.

Note on this clonotype: The CDR3 ends on some other residue instead of the conserved phenylalanine or tryptophan, so this is likely a read error. The chain carries TRBV13 and TRBJ2-2; no definite D call. This CDR3 has 13 residues. The V end lost 2 bases, the J end lost 1 base, and 2 bases lay between the germline ends. Germline loops: CDR1 PRHDT, CDR2 FYEKMQ (reference sequence). This CDR3 is CASSLMNTGELFL. The CDR3, as DNA: TGTGCCAGCAGCTTAATGAACACCGGGGAGCTGTTTCTT.

This clonotype was detected only a few times. The rearrangement joins TRBV7-2 to TRBJ1-2; TRBD1 matches at 12 bases. The CDR3 runs 14 residues. From germline, CDR1 is SGHTA and CDR2 FQGNSA. The V and J ends lost 5 bases and 8 bases, in that order; junction bases with no gene match: 6. CDR3: CASSEGQGARGYTF. In DNA, the CDR3 is TGTGCCAGCAGCGAGGGACAGGGGGCGCGGGGCTACACCTTC.

This clonotype was seen only a few times. This chain joins TRBV28 and TRBJ2-7; perhaps D is TRBD1 or TRBD2 (5 bases each). Deletions cut 1 base from V and 3 bases from J, with 13 bases between. CDR3 size: 15 residues. The germline gives CDR1 MDHEN, CDR2 SYDVKM. The chain's CDR3 is CASSLFGTLNYEQYF. CDR3 nucleotides: TGTGCCAGCAGTTTATTCGGGACGCTCAACTACGAGCAGTACTTC.

This clonotype has a count of ten or more. V and J are TRBV4-1 and TRBJ2-1, with no clear D. V was clipped by 2 bases and J by 6 bases, with 8 bases between them. Germline V gene sequence: CDR1 MGHRA, CDR2 YSYEKL. The CDR3 has 13 residues. CDR3 sequence reads: CASSQSGVNEQFF. In DNA form, the CDR3 reads TGCGCCAGCAGCCAAAGTGGGGTCAATGAGCAGTTCTTC.

This chain links TRBV9 with TRBJ1-2; possibly TRBD1 for D (5 bases). Germline-derived CDR1 and CDR2 are SGDLS and YYNGEE. Trimming left V 3 bases short and J 2 bases short, with 14 bases between. The CDR3 totals 15 residues. For the CDR3, the DNA is TGTGCCAGCAGCGCGGGGGGGGGGGGAAACTATGGCTACACCTTC. Amino acids: CASSAGGGGNYGYTF.

This clonotype came up a few times. The CDR3 DNA is TGTGCCAGCAGCCGACAGGGGCGATCCCAAGAGACCCAGTACTTC. Residues: CASSRQGRSQETQYF. The V call is TRBV9, the J call TRBJ2-5; 8 nucleotides align to TRBD1. The J segment lost 1 base and the V segment lost 4 bases, leaving 6 bases of the junction unmatched. CDR1 SGDLS and CDR2 YYNGEE come from the germline V gene. The CDR3 contains 15 residues.

This clonotype turned up a few times. V is TRBV10-3 and J is TRBJ2-1, with TRBD2 matching over 9 bases. The germline CDR1 and CDR2 sequences are ENHRY and SYGVKD. This CDR3 is built from 15 residues. V gave up 4 bases and J gave up 5 bases; unmatched junction bases: 6. The CDR3 DNA reads as TGTGCCATCAGTGGTGGGGGACTAGCAAACAATGAGCAGTTCTTC. This sequence encodes CAISGGGLANNEQFF.

This clonotype was observed many times. CDR3 in amino acids: CASSYGSRTGELFF. The CDR3 DNA is TGTGCCAGCAGTTACGGGAGCAGAACCGGGGAGCTGTTTTTT. The chain links TRBV6-2 or TRBV6-3 to TRBJ2-2; tentatively, D is TRBD2 (5 bases). This CDR3 region has 14 residues. The V end lost 2 bases, the J end lost 5 bases, and 9 bases lay between the germline ends. In germline, CDR1 is MNHEY, CDR2 SVGEGT.

This clonotype was recorded many times. This chain joins TRBV28 and TRBJ2-7; 14 nucleotides match TRBD2. The CDR3 length is 16 residues. Germline CDR1 MDHEN, CDR2 SYDVKM. V shed 8 bases and J 4 bases; nucleotides not matched to a gene: 10. This chain's CDR3 is CASWGTSGSISYEQYF. The CDR3 DNA reads TGTGCCAGCTGGGGGACTAGCGGGAGTATCTCTTACGAGCAGTACTTC.

This clonotype occurred many times. This chain uses TRBV20-1 with TRBJ2-1; 8 nucleotides match TRBD2. The germline CDR1 and CDR2 sequences are DFQATT and SNEGSKA (reference sequence). V trimming: 2 bases; J trimming: 4 bases; junction bases outside the gene matches: 10. The CDR3 totals 16 residues. The CDR3 protein is CSARPWLAGRYNEQFF. In DNA, the CDR3 is TGCAGTGCTAGACCATGGCTAGCGGGCCGTTACAATGAGCAGTTCTTC.

The chain employs TRBV13 and TRBJ1-4, with D maybe TRBD1 (5 bases). V was shortened by 3 bases and J by 7 bases, with 15 bases between the two germline ends. The germline CDR1 and CDR2 sequences are PRHDT and FYEKMQ (reference sequence). This CDR3 contains 15 residues. The CDR3 nucleotides are TGTGCCAGCAGCTTGGGGGGGGGTGCTGGTGAAAAACTGTTTTTT. The encoded protein is CASSLGGGAGEKLFF.

This clonotype was detected many times. CDR3 residues: CASKRRGFEQYF. For the CDR3, the DNA is TGTGCCAGCAAGAGACGCGGGTTCGAGCAGTACTTC. V usage is TRBV2 and J usage is TRBJ2-7; TRBD2 might be the D (5 bases). There are 12 residues in the CDR3. V lost 7 bases and J lost 6, with 13 bases in between. Germline CDR1 SNHLY, CDR2 FYNNEI.

This clonotype appeared many times. The CDR3 is CASSFYHAPQIQFEQFF. DNA of the CDR3: TGTGCCAGCAGTTTTTACCACGCTCCCCAAATACAATTTGAGCAGTTCTTC. This rearrangement joins TRBV27 to TRBJ2-1; D call uncertain. V was pared by 3 bases and J by 9 bases, with 24 bases between. Germline-derived CDR1 and CDR2 are MNHEY and SMNVEV (reference sequence). The CDR3 is made up of 17 amino acids.

Points on this clonotype: Given a much more abundant clone one base away, this may be a read error. The gene calls are TRBV28 and TRBJ1-5; the match to TRBD1 covers 9 bases. The germline V gene encodes CDR1 MDHEN and CDR2 SYDVKM. J was trimmed by 2 bases and V by 4 bases; bases with no gene match: 9. The CDR3 has 17 residues. In DNA, the CDR3 is TGTGCCAGCAGTTCTCGGACAGGGGCGTTTCGCAATCAGCCCCAGCATTTT. Encoded protein: CASSSRTGAFRNQPQHF.